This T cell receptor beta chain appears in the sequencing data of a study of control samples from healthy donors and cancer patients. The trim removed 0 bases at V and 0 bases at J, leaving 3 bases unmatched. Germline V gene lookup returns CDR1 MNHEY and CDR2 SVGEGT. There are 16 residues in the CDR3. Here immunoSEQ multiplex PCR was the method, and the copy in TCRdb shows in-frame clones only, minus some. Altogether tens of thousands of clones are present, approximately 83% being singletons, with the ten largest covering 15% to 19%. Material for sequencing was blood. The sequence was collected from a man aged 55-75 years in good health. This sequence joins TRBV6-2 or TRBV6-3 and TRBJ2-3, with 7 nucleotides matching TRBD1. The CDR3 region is CASSYSTGRSTDTQYF. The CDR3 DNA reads TGTGCCAGCAGTTACTCGACAGGGAGAAGCACAGATACGCAGTATTTT.